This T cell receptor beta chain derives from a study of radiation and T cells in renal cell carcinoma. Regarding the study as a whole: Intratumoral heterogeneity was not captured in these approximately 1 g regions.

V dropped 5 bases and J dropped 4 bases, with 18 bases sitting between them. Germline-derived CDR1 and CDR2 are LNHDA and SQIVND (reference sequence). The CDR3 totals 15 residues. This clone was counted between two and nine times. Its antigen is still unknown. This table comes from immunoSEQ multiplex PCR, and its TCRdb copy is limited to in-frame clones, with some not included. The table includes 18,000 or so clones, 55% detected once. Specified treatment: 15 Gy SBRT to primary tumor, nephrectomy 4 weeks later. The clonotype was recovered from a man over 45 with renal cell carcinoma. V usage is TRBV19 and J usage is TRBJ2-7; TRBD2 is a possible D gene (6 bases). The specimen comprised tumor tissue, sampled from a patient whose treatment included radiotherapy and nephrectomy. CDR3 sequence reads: CASSGDSQTSYEQYF. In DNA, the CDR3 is TGTGCCAGTAGTGGGGACTCCCAGACCTCTTACGAGCAGTACTTC.